Presented here are 31 T cell receptor beta chains from one specimen sequenced in a study of cytomegalovirus exposure and HLA in healthy donors. The PCR employed 60 Vbeta primers together with 13 Jbeta primers. Data came from immunoSEQ multiplex PCR; TCRdb stores just in-frame clones and leaves some out. The sample includes 45,000 to 65,000 clones, roughly four fifths of them seen just once. The sample taken for sequencing was PBMCs. These TCRs come from a man aged 25 to 40 in good health and CMV-seronegative.

The chain is built from TRBV4-3 and TRBJ2-7, with D unclear. The V and J ends lost 1 base and 5 bases respectively, with 9 bases between them. The CDR3 has 13 amino acids. Germline CDR1 and CDR2: LGHNA and YSLEER. In DNA, the CDR3 is TGCGCCAGCAGCCAAGGGGCAGTCAACGAGCAGTACTTC. It encodes CASSQGAVNEQYF.

The CDR3 here is CASTSKRLVGTDTQYF. The CDR3 DNA sequence: TGTGCCAGCACCTCGAAGCGGTTGGTAGGGACAGATACGCAGTATTTT. The V call is TRBV7-8, the J call TRBJ2-3; a possible D gene is TRBD2 (5 bases). V was trimmed by 7 bases and J by 3 bases, leaving 20 bases between them. Germline V gene data show CDR1 as SGHVS and CDR2 as FQNEAQ. The CDR3 runs 16 residues.

This clone was detected once. This rearrangement joins TRBV28 to TRBJ1-1, with unresolved D. The CDR3 covers 11 residues. The germline gives CDR1 MDHEN, CDR2 SYDVKM. Trimming removed 7 bases from V and 13 bases from J, with 16 bases in between. The CDR3 nucleotides are TGTGCCAGCATTGCGAACGTATTGGTTTTCTTT. Its translation: CASIANVLVFF.

V and J are TRBV18 and TRBJ2-3; 9 positions agree with TRBD1. This CDR3 comprises 18 residues. Germline trimming cut 2 bases from V and 0 bases from J; bases unmatched to any gene: 9. Germline CDR1 is KGHSH and CDR2 is LQKENI. As DNA, the CDR3 is TGTGCCAGCTCACCAAGTGGGACAGGGACCATTAGCACAGATACGCAGTATTTT. As protein: CASSPSGTGTISTDTQYF.

The rearrangement links TRBV2 to TRBJ2-2; 7 nucleotides line up with TRBD2. V gave up 7 bases and J gave up 0 bases; unmatched junction bases: 8. Germline V lookup: CDR1 SNHLY, CDR2 FYNNEI. There are 16 residues in the CDR3. CDR3 loop: CASIGGGPSNTGELFF. The CDR3 nucleotides read TGTGCCAGCATCGGGGGAGGGCCCTCGAACACCGGGGAGCTGTTTTTT.

This chain joins TRBV30 and TRBJ2-5, with D possibly matching TRBD1 (5 bases). Germline assignment: CDR1 GTSNPN and CDR2 SVGIG (reference sequence). V lost 3 bases, J lost 5 bases, and 13 bases lay in between. This CDR3 has 13 residues. CDR3 sequence: CAWSPLGQETQYF. CDR3 nucleotide sequence: TGTGCCTGGAGCCCCTTGGGGCAGGAGACCCAGTACTTC.

V is TRBV7-3 and J is TRBJ1-4; a possible D gene is TRBD1 (5 bases). The CDR3 has 16 residues. The V and J ends lost 4 bases and 0 bases respectively, with 12 bases between them. Germline CDR1 is SGHTA and CDR2 is FQGTGA. For the CDR3, the DNA is TGTGCCAGCAGCTACAGGTTTCGAGCAACTAATGAAAAACTGTTTTTT. As protein: CASSYRFRATNEKLFF.

The chain is built from TRBV15 and TRBJ2-7; 10 bases match TRBD2. The length of the CDR3 is 17 residues. Germline V gives CDR1 LNHNV, CDR2 YYDKDF (reference sequence). The V segment lost 1 base and the J segment 4 bases; nucleotides outside the gene matches: 10. The CDR3 bases are TGTGCCACCAGCAGAGGGATCGCTAGCGGGAGTCCTTACGAGCAGTACTTC. Protein product: CATSRGIASGSPYEQYF.

The V call is TRBV4-2, the J call TRBJ2-1, with a tentative D call TRBD1 (5 bases). The CDR3 is 16 amino acids. V shed 0 bases and J shed 4 bases, with 13 bases lying between them. Germline assignment: CDR1 LGHNA and CDR2 YNFKEQ. The CDR3 sequence is CASSQDSRTGYNEQFF. The DNA of the CDR3 is TGTGCCAGCAGCCAAGACTCCCGAACAGGATACAATGAGCAGTTCTTC.

The chain is built from TRBV7-2 and TRBJ1-5; possibly TRBD1 for D (5 bases). The V gene's germline CDR1 is SGHTA and CDR2 FQGNSA. Trimming cost V 3 bases and J 5 bases, with 11 bases left between them. The CDR3 has 14 amino acids. This chain's CDR3 is CASSFLPRDQPQHF. Here the CDR3 DNA reads TGTGCCAGCAGCTTCCTCCCCAGGGATCAGCCCCAGCATTTT.

The V gene is TRBV30, the J gene TRBJ2-6; maybe TRBD1 (5 bases). The length of the CDR3 is 15 residues. Germline lookup yields CDR1 GTSNPN and CDR2 SVGIG (reference sequence). V was shortened by 5 bases and J by 2 bases, with 13 bases between the two germline ends. CDR3 DNA: TGTGCCTGGGGGGCTAAAGGGACTGGGGCCAACGTCCTGACTTTC. Its translation: CAWGAKGTGANVLTF.

This CDR3 reads CASSLALAGGPSEQYF. The CDR3, as DNA: TGTGCCAGCAGCTTAGCGCTAGCGGGAGGGCCCAGCGAGCAGTACTTC. The V call is TRBV7-2, the J call TRBJ2-7; 12 bases map to TRBD2. Trimming at V came to 0 bases and at J to 6 bases, leaving 6 bases not matched to a gene. The CDR3 extends over 16 amino acids. In germline, CDR1 is SGHTA, CDR2 FQGNSA.

This rearrangement joins TRBV7-9 to TRBJ2-7; 11 positions agree with TRBD1. With V trimmed by 1 base and J by 3 bases, 5 bases remained unmatched. The CDR3 runs 16 residues. Germline loops: CDR1 SEHNR, CDR2 FQNEAQ (reference sequence). The CDR3 DNA reads as TGTGCCAGCAGCTTAGGATTAGGGACAGGGGGCTACGAGCAGTACTTC. Encoded protein: CASSLGLGTGGYEQYF. Drawing the rest from reference TRBV7-9 and TRBJ2-7, the complete variable domain is DTGVSQNPRHKITKRGQNVTFRCDPISEHNRLYWYRQTLGQGPEFLTYFQNEAQLEKSRLLSDRFSAERPKGSFSTLEIQRTEQGDSAMYLCASSLGLGTGGYEQYFGPGTRLTVT.

The gene calls are TRBV18 and TRBJ1-1, with TRBD1 matching 9 bases. From germline, CDR1 is KGHSH and CDR2 LQKENI. V dropped 0 bases and J dropped 6; count of bases not matched to a gene: 8. The CDR3 runs 16 residues. Here the CDR3 DNA reads TGTGCCAGCTCACCACCAAACAGGGGGCTATATGCTGAAGCTTTCTTT. It translates to CASSPPNRGLYAEAFF.

The chain joins TRBV5-8 to TRBJ2-1; D remains ambiguous. Deletions cut 2 bases from V and 8 bases from J, with 8 bases between. Per the germline V gene, CDR1 is SGHTS and CDR2 is YDEGEE. This CDR3 comprises 12 residues. CDR3 amino acids: CASSFIIYEQFF. CDR3 nucleotide sequence: TGTGCCAGCAGCTTTATAATTTATGAGCAGTTCTTC.

The chain joins TRBV5-1 to TRBJ2-2, with D hard to call. The CDR3 is 16 amino acids. Germline assignment: CDR1 SGHRS and CDR2 YFSETQ. V shed 0 bases and J shed 6 bases, with 15 bases lying between them. CDR3 residues: CASSLDYPMVSGELFF. DNA of the CDR3: TGCGCCAGCAGCTTGGACTACCCTATGGTGTCCGGGGAGCTGTTTTTT.

V gene TRBV11-2 combines with J gene TRBJ2-5; D unclear. Germline CDR1 and CDR2: SGHAT and FQNNGV. The germline V and J ends were trimmed by 3 bases and 4 bases, with 9 bases remaining between them. CDR3 length: 13 residues. The CDR3 loop is CASSFQAPETQYF. The CDR3 nucleotides read TGTGCCAGCAGCTTTCAGGCCCCAGAGACCCAGTACTTC.

This clone was observed a single time. The rearrangement links TRBV5-1 to TRBJ1-5; D is perhaps TRBD1 (5 bases). Trimming took off 0 bases at V and 7 bases at J, with 14 bases between the two ends. CDR3 length equals 15 residues. Germline V gene sequence: CDR1 SGHRS, CDR2 YFSETQ. CDR3 in amino acids: CASSLVPGQEQPQHF. CDR3 bases: TGCGCCAGCAGCTTGGTACCAGGGCAGGAACAGCCCCAGCATTTT. The variable domain in full, completed from reference TRBV5-1 and TRBJ1-5, reads KAGVTQTPRYLIKTRGQQVTLSCSPISGHRSVSWYQQTPGQGLQFLFEYFSETQRNKGNFPGRFSGRQFSNSRSEMNVSTLELGDSALYLCASSLVPGQEQPQHFGDGTRLSIL.

Only one count was recorded for this clone. This rearrangement joins TRBV7-2 to TRBJ2-7; 7 nucleotides align to TRBD1. The trim removed 1 base at V and 7 bases at J, leaving 4 bases unmatched. Germline V lookup: CDR1 SGHTA, CDR2 FQGNSA. The CDR3 length is 13 residues. Written as DNA, the CDR3 is TGTGCCAGCAGCTTAGAACAGGGGTATGAGCAGTACTTC. Its protein product is CASSLEQGYEQYF.

The chain couples TRBV14 to TRBJ2-2; 9 bases line up with TRBD2. Germline lookup yields CDR1 SGHDN and CDR2 FVKESK. J gave up 4 bases and V 2 bases, and 5 bases lay outside the gene matches. The CDR3 runs 16 residues. CDR3 protein: CASSQKLAGRTGELFF. In DNA form, the CDR3 reads TGTGCCAGCAGCCAAAAACTAGCGGGTCGCACCGGGGAGCTGTTTTTT.

The chain couples TRBV6-6 to TRBJ2-7, with 9 positions matching TRBD2. Germline V gene sequence: CDR1 MNHNY, CDR2 SVGAGI (reference sequence). The V gene end was trimmed by 10 bases and the J gene end by 0 bases; junction bases not matched to a gene: 13. The CDR3 totals 16 residues. The CDR3 DNA follows: TGTGCCACCTCACCGGGACTAGCTACCAGCTCCTACGAGCAGTACTTC. Encoded protein: CATSPGLATSSYEQYF.

This clone was found once. The chain combines TRBV6-6 with TRBJ2-1; 8 positions match TRBD1. The junction had 6 bases not matched to a gene; V was cut back by 6 bases and J by 5 bases. The CDR3 covers 14 residues. CDR1 and CDR2 (germline): MNHNY, SVGAGI (reference sequence). The CDR3 here is CASSSTGADNEQFF. The CDR3, as DNA: TGTGCCAGCAGCTCGACAGGGGCCGACAATGAGCAGTTCTTC.

The rearrangement links TRBV11-2 to TRBJ2-3; TRBD2 agrees at 7 bases. Germline V gives CDR1 SGHAT, CDR2 FQNNGV. Trimming removed 3 bases from V and 4 bases from J; junction bases left unmatched: 4. CDR3 length equals 14 residues. CDR3 protein: CASSLGGSPDTQYF. The CDR3 DNA reads TGTGCCAGCAGCTTGGGAGGGTCTCCAGATACGCAGTATTTT.

J is TRBJ2-3 and V is TRBV28; tentatively, D is TRBD2 (7 bases). V was shortened by 7 bases and J by 2 bases, with 16 bases between the two germline ends. Germline CDR1 reads MDHEN; CDR2 reads SYDVKM. The CDR3 runs to 15 residues. The CDR3 here is CASKWAGAPTDTQYF. The CDR3 region has the DNA TGTGCCAGCAAGTGGGCGGGGGCCCCCACAGATACGCAGTATTTT.

This chain joins TRBV6-5 and TRBJ1-6; D unresolved. The CDR3 spans 13 residues. V lost 6 bases, J lost 7 bases, and 10 bases lay in between. In germline, CDR1 is MNHEY, CDR2 SVGAGI. CDR3 loop: CASSWEGNSPLHF. CDR3 DNA sequence: TGTGCCAGCAGCTGGGAGGGAAATTCACCCCTCCACTTT.

In regard to this clone: The same CDR3 also results from other DNA sequences found in this sample. The chain recombines TRBV6-5 with TRBJ1-6; D remains ambiguous. This CDR3 contains 16 residues. CDR1 and CDR2 (germline): MNHEY, SVGAGI. Trimming took 0 bases from V and 7 from J, leaving 13 bases between them. CDR3 region: CASSYSRQVINSPLHF. CDR3 DNA: TGTGCCAGCAGTTACTCTCGACAAGTAATCAATTCACCCCTCCACTTT.

In regard to this clone: Compared with germline, one end of the junction differs, possibly owing to a read error. J is TRBJ2-3 and V is TRBV7-7; D remains ambiguous. Germline V gives CDR1 SSHAT, CDR2 FNYEAQ (reference sequence). The CDR3 is 14 amino acids. The CDR3 nucleotides are TGTGCTAGCAGCTTAAATGGGCTTGCAGATACGCAGTATTTT. Protein product: CASSLNGLADTQYF.

The chain couples TRBV6-6 to TRBJ2-1, with D maybe TRBD2 (6 bases). Per germline, CDR1 MNHNY and CDR2 SVGAGI (reference sequence). Trimming shortened V by 0 bases and J by 7 bases, and 13 bases separated the two germline ends. The CDR3 is 15 residues long. This chain's CDR3 is CASSYSSGGTNEQFF. For the CDR3, the DNA is TGTGCCAGCAGTTACTCGAGTGGCGGGACGAATGAGCAGTTCTTC.

The chain joins TRBV2 to TRBJ1-6; 7 nucleotides align to TRBD1. Germline V gene sequence: CDR1 SNHLY, CDR2 FYNNEI. The V gene end was trimmed by 0 bases and the J gene end by 9 bases; junction bases not matched to a gene: 14. The CDR3 extends over 18 amino acids. CDR3 sequence reads: CASSEAEPGGLLSSPLHF. CDR3 sequence (DNA): TGTGCCAGCAGTGAAGCGGAACCAGGGGGTCTCTTGAGTTCACCCCTCCACTTT.

This chain uses TRBV11-3 with TRBJ1-4, with 11 bases fitting TRBD1. The V gene end was trimmed by 5 bases and the J gene end by 8 bases; junction bases not matched to a gene: 4. There are 14 residues in the CDR3. CDR1 is SGHNT, CDR2 YENEEA, per germline. DNA for the CDR3: TGTGCCAGCAGCATCGGGACAGGGGGAGAAAAACTGTTTTTT. Translating gives CASSIGTGGEKLFF.

This rearrangement joins TRBV7-2 to TRBJ1-1, with 8 bases aligning to TRBD1. Germline V gene data show CDR1 as SGHTA and CDR2 as FQGNSA. The CDR3 is 13 amino acids. After removal of 3 bases from V and 6 bases from J, the junction contained 3 bases not matched to a gene. CDR3 in amino acids: CASSFRGQAEAFF. The CDR3 DNA sequence: TGTGCCAGCAGCTTCAGGGGACAGGCTGAAGCTTTCTTT.